This is a list of T cell receptor beta chains from one sample in a study of cytomegalovirus exposure and HLA in healthy donors. The repertoire was sequenced with immunoSEQ multiplex PCR; TCRdb's copy has only in-frame clones and lacks some. Of under 130,000 clones listed, about 80% are singletons. Sequencing input: PBMCs. Receptors originate from a man between 35 and 55 years old in good health and CMV-seropositive. Each CDR3 is given with its conserved first and last residue. Fields, in order: J gene, V gene, clone size, D gene, CDR3 length, CDR3 DNA, CDR3 protein. A D gene is named only where the DNA matches it firmly. The listing skips clone size in some rows; elsewhere it reads once, few, many or a size class.

>TRBJ1-2|TRBV7-2|NA|TRBD1|15
TGTGCCAGCAGCCCGCTCGGGCAGGGGGCCTATGGCTACACCTTC
CASSPLGQGAYGYTF
>TRBJ2-5|TRBV9|few|TRBD2|17
TGTGCCAGCAGCGTAAGGAGTAGCGGGAGTGGGTCAGAGACCCAGTACTTC
CASSVRSSGSGSETQYF
>TRBJ2-7|TRBV5-4|once|NA|15
TGTGCCAGCAGCTTGAGGCCAGACAGCTCCTACGAGCAGTACTTC
CASSLRPDSSYEQYF
>TRBJ1-1|TRBV6-1|NA|NA|13
TGTGCCAGCAGGTCATACAGGGACACTGAAGCTTTCTTT
CASRSYRDTEAFF
>TRBJ2-7|TRBV15|few|TRBD2|16
TGTGCCACCAGCAGAGGAGGACTAGCGGGGATTTACGAGCAGTACTTC
CATSRGGLAGIYEQYF
>TRBJ1-1|TRBV19|NA|NA|13
TGTGCCAGTAGTTCAGTAATGAACACTGAAGCTTTCTTT
CASSSVMNTEAFF
>TRBJ2-7|TRBV18|NA|TRBD2|14
TGTGCCAGCTCACCGGGACTACCCCCGAACGAGCAGTACTTC
CASSPGLPPNEQYF
>TRBJ2-3|TRBV2|NA|NA|18
TGTGCCAGCAGTGAAGAGGGGGAGAGTACACAAAGCACAGATACGCAGTATTTT
CASSEEGESTQSTDTQYF
>TRBJ2-1|TRBV7-9|NA|TRBD1|16
TGTGCCAGCAGCTCACGACAGGGACAATTTAGCAATGAGCAGTTCTTC
CASSSRQGQFSNEQFF
>TRBJ2-7|TRBV5-8|once|TRBD2|15
TGTGCCAGCAGCGTCCCAGGGAGGGCCTCCTACGAGCAGTACTTC
CASSVPGRASYEQYF
>TRBJ2-1|TRBV5-4|few|NA|13
TGTGCCAGCAGGACTGATTCGTACAATGAGCAGTTCTTC
CASRTDSYNEQFF
>TRBJ1-1|TRBV9|NA|TRBD1|15
TGTGCCAGCAGCGTAGCTCCGGGACAGCCACTAGAAGCTTTCTTT
CASSVAPGQPLEAFF
>TRBJ2-2|TRBV7-7|NA|NA|14
TGTGCTAGCAGCCGCAATACAAACACCGGGGAGCTGTTTTTT
CASSRNTNTGELFF
>TRBJ1-5|TRBV21-1|NA|NA|14
TGTGCCAGCAGCCCCAGGACACCATATCAGCCCCAGCATTTT
CASSPRTPYQPQHF
>TRBJ1-1|TRBV5-6|NA|NA|15
TGTGCCAGCAGCTCGATACCTCGGGGTAACACTGAAGCTTTCTTT
CASSSIPRGNTEAFF
>TRBJ2-1|TRBV18|NA|NA|14
TGTGCCAGCTCACCACCATCACCCTCGGGTGAGCAGTTCTTC
CASSPPSPSGEQFF
>TRBJ1-5|TRBV28|NA|NA|12
TGTGCCAGCACAGGGTCTAAGGCGCCCCAGCATTTT
CASTGSKAPQHF
>TRBJ2-7|TRBV7-2|NA|NA|15
TGTGCCAGCAGCTTAGCCCAACTAGCCCGCTACGAGCAGTACTTC
CASSLAQLARYEQYF
>TRBJ2-5|TRBV7-2|NA|NA|13
TGTGCCAGCAGCTTAGGGCCGCGGGAGACCCAGTACTTC
CASSLGPRETQYF
>TRBJ1-5|TRBV18|NA|NA|13
TGTGCCAGCTCACCGGCCAGGGTTCAGCCCCAGCATTTT
CASSPARVQPQHF
>TRBJ2-7|TRBV2|NA|TRBD1|14
TGTGCCAGCAGTAGCGACAGGGTGTCCTACGAGCAGTACTTC
CASSSDRVSYEQYF
>TRBJ2-3|TRBV5-1|NA|NA|14
TGCGCCAGCAGCTTCCAGGGGAGCACAGATACGCAGTATTTT
CASSFQGSTDTQYF
>TRBJ1-2|TRBV5-1|few|NA|16
TGCGCCAGCAGCTTGGCCCAGGGGCGAGTTAACTATGGCTACACCTTC
CASSLAQGRVNYGYTF
>TRBJ2-5|TRBV11-2|NA|NA|15
TGTGCCAGCAGCTTAGATCGGGGGGCCGAAGAGACCCAGTACTTC
CASSLDRGAEETQYF
>TRBJ2-2|TRBV7-8|NA|NA|14
TGTGCCAGCAGCCGACGGGAGTCCACCGGGGAGCTGTTTTTT
CASSRRESTGELFF
>TRBJ1-1|TRBV5-5|NA|TRBD1|16
TGTGCCAGCAGCTGGGGGACAGGGGGGTTGTACACTGAAGCTTTCTTT
CASSWGTGGLYTEAFF
>TRBJ1-2|TRBV15|NA|NA|16
TGTGCCACCAGCAGAGGGGAGGGGAGAGCTAACTATGGCTACACCTTC
CATSRGEGRANYGYTF
>TRBJ2-1|TRBV30|NA|NA|11
TGTGCCCGTAAATTTAACAATGAGCAGTTCTTC
CARKFNNEQFF
>TRBJ2-2|TRBV2|NA|TRBD1|16
TGTGCCAGCAGTGAATTAGGGGACAGGGCTGCCGGGGAGCTGTTTTTT
CASSELGDRAAGELFF
>TRBJ2-7|TRBV5-1|NA|TRBD1|13
TGCGCCAGCAGCTTCACAGGGGGGAACGAGCAGTGCTTC
CASSFTGGNEQCF
>TRBJ2-3|TRBV7-3|NA|TRBD1|14
TGTGCCAGCAGCCCAGGGGGCGCGTCAGATACGCAGTATTTT
CASSPGGASDTQYF
>TRBJ1-2|TRBV19|NA|NA|13
TGTGCCAGTAGTCCGGGCAGGGATGGAGGCTACACCTTC
CASSPGRDGGYTF
>TRBJ2-1|TRBV19|NA|NA|12
TGTGCCAGTAGTAGTAGCGGTAATGAGCAGTTCTTC
CASSSSGNEQFF
>TRBJ2-7|TRBV7-2|NA|NA|12
TGTGCCAGCAGCTTAGTAGTGTACGAGCAGTACTTC
CASSLVVYEQYF
>TRBJ2-5|TRBV7-9|NA|NA|15
TGTGCCAGCAGCCCTAACTCCTTTTTGAGGGAGACCCAGTACTTC
CASSPNSFLRETQYF
>TRBJ2-3|TRBV4-1|NA|TRBD1|20
TGCGCCAGCAGCCAAGAAGGACAGGGTGGTCTCCCAAGGGCCACAGATACGCAGTATTTT
CASSQEGQGGLPRATDTQYF
>TRBJ2-1|TRBV7-3|NA|TRBD2|15
TGTGCCAGCAGCTTAATGGCGGGGGGTTACAATGAGCAGTTCTTC
CASSLMAGGYNEQFF
>TRBJ2-7|TRBV27|NA|NA|15
TGTGCCAGCAGTTTAGGGGCAGGCGAGTCCTACGAGCAGTACTTC
CASSLGAGESYEQYF
>TRBJ2-7|TRBV6-5|NA|TRBD2|16
TGTGCCAGCAGTTCCCTCCCCACTGAGCGGGAGGTCGAGCAGTACTTC
CASSSLPTEREVEQYF
>TRBJ1-2|TRBV4-3|once|NA|15
TGCGCCAGCAGCCAAGATTGGGGAGGGAGCTATGGCTACACCTTC
CASSQDWGGSYGYTF
>TRBJ1-4|TRBV5-4|NA|NA|14
TGTGCCAGCAGCTCGTCGGGGGGGCGGGAAAAACTGTTTTTT
CASSSSGGREKLFF
>TRBJ1-1|TRBV6-5|NA|NA|13
TGTGCCAGCAGGCGGACTCTGAACACTGAAGCTTTCTTT
CASRRTLNTEAFF
>TRBJ2-7|TRBV27|NA|TRBD1|13
TGTGCCAGCAGTAGGGACAGGGACCACGAGCAGTACTTC
CASSRDRDHEQYF
>TRBJ1-4|TRBV30|NA|NA|13
TGTGCCTGGAGTGGAGGCTCTAATGAAAAACTGTTTTTT
CAWSGGSNEKLFF
>TRBJ1-2|TRBV25-1|few|NA|14
TGTGCCAGCAGTGACCCGGGGTCCGTCTATGGCTACACCTTC
CASSDPGSVYGYTF